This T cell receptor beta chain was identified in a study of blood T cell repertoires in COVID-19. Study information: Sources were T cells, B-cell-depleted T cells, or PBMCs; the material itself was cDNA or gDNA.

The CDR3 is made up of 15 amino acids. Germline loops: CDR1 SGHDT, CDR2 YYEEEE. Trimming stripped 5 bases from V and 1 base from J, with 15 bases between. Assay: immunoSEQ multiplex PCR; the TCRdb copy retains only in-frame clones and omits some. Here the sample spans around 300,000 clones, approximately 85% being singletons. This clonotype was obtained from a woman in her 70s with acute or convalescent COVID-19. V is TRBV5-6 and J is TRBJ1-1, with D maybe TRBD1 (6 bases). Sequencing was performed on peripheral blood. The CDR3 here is CASRFRGSPNTEAFF. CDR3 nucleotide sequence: TGTGCCAGCAGGTTCAGGGGTTCCCCGAACACTGAAGCTTTCTTT.